The 25 T cell receptor beta chains below were found in one sample sequenced in a study of blood T cell repertoires in COVID-19. Using immunoSEQ multiplex PCR, the repertoire was profiled, and TCRdb retains in-frame clones only, with some absent. The sample lists 250,000 to 300,000 clones, around 90% occurring once. The specimen was peripheral blood. Receptors were obtained from a woman aged 50 to 65 with COVID-19, enrolled during active disease.

This sequence joins TRBV28 and TRBJ2-1; 8 bases fit TRBD1. The V and J ends lost 5 bases and 4 bases, in that order; junction bases with no gene match: 7. The CDR3 spans 15 residues. Germline CDR1 reads MDHEN; CDR2 reads SYDVKM. CDR3 protein: CASSQTGVEYNEQFF. The CDR3 region has the DNA TGTGCCAGCAGTCAGACAGGGGTTGAGTACAATGAGCAGTTCTTC.

This chain joins TRBV7-2 and TRBJ2-1, with D maybe TRBD1 (5 bases). Germline V gives CDR1 SGHTA, CDR2 FQGNSA. There are 13 residues in the CDR3. Trimming stripped 4 bases from V and 6 bases from J, with 10 bases between. CDR3: CASSSRVGNEQFF. CDR3 in DNA: TGTGCCAGCAGCTCCAGGGTAGGCAATGAGCAGTTCTTC. The whole variable domain, filled in from reference TRBV7-2 and TRBJ2-1, reads GAGVSQSPSNKVTEKGKDVELRCDPISGHTALYWYRQSLGQGLEFLIYFQGNSAPDKSGLPSDRFSAERTGGSVSTLTIQRTQQEDSAVYLCASSSRVGNEQFFGPGTRLTVL.

In regard to this clone: Germline is not matched at one junction end, which may reflect a read error. This chain joins TRBV7-7 and TRBJ2-5; D is possibly TRBD2 (5 bases). This CDR3 spans 14 amino acids. Looked up from germline, CDR1 is SSHAT and CDR2 is FNYEAQ (reference sequence). CDR3 sequence reads: CASSFFGERETQYF. In DNA, the CDR3 is TGTGCTAGCAGTTTCTTCGGGGAGAGGGAGACCCAGTACTTC.

The J gene is TRBJ2-3, the V gene TRBV5-5; TRBD2 aligns across 10 bases. The V gene end was trimmed by 3 bases and the J gene end by 2 bases; junction bases not matched to a gene: 6. Germline-derived CDR1 and CDR2 are SGHKS and YYEKEE (reference sequence). This CDR3 contains 16 residues. The CDR3 is CASSSGLAENTDTQYF. The CDR3 DNA reads as TGTGCCAGCAGCTCCGGACTAGCGGAGAACACAGATACGCAGTATTTT.

The V gene is TRBV3-1 (or the pseudogene TRBV3-2), the J gene TRBJ2-7; the D gene is possibly TRBD2 (6 bases). The CDR3 has 15 amino acids. Per germline, CDR1 LGHDT and CDR2 YNNKEL (reference sequence). The V end lost 1 base, the J end lost 7 bases, and 17 bases lay between the germline ends. The CDR3 sequence: CASSQARTTSREQYF. The CDR3 bases are TGTGCCAGCAGCCAAGCCCGGACTACCTCCCGGGAGCAGTACTTC.

Only a few counts were recorded for this clone. The V gene is TRBV7-5, the J gene TRBJ2-1; the table's D call of TRBD2 was not tested on the DNA. TRBV7-5 is a documented pseudogene. The CDR3 spans 20 residues. CDR3 DNA: TGTGTCAGAAGCCGGACGACTAGCGGGAGGCTTCCGAATTCCTACAATGAGCAGTTCTTC. Its translation is CVRSRTTSGRLPNSYNEQFF.

CDR3: CASNPSPDRGRSEQYF. CDR3 nucleotides: TGTGCCAGCAACCCATCCCCGGACAGGGGGCGAAGCGAGCAGTACTTC. The chain couples TRBV6-2 or TRBV6-3 to TRBJ2-7, with 11 bases lining up with TRBD1. CDR3 length: 16 amino acids. The germline V gene has CDR1 MNHEY and CDR2 SVGEGT. V gave up 7 bases and J gave up 6 bases; unmatched junction bases: 14.

V gene TRBV11-1 combines with J gene TRBJ2-5, with D possibly TRBD2 on 5 matching bases. Germline assignment: CDR1 SGHAT and CDR2 FQDESV (reference sequence). V was trimmed by 5 bases and J by 2 bases, leaving 9 bases between them. The CDR3 has 13 amino acids. The CDR3 loop reads CASSHPGQETQYF. CDR3 coding DNA: TGTGCCAGCAGCCACCCGGGACAAGAGACCCAGTACTTC.

J is TRBJ2-1 and V is TRBV24-1; 7 bases line up with TRBD2. The germline gives CDR1 KGHDR, CDR2 SFDVKD. This CDR3 comprises 14 residues. The V and J ends lost 4 bases and 8 bases, in that order; junction bases with no gene match: 7. Here the CDR3 DNA reads TGTGCCACCAGTGAGGGCGGGGAGGGCTATGAGCAGTTCTTC. Translating gives CATSEGGEGYEQFF.

This clone was recorded a few times. CDR3 nucleotide sequence: TGTGCCAGCAGTGAACTGGGGGCGGCCACCTACGAGCAGTACTTC. Protein product: CASSELGAATYEQYF. The rearrangement uses TRBV2 and TRBJ2-7; weak D call: TRBD1 (6 bases). Trimming shortened V by 2 bases and J by 2 bases, and 13 bases separated the two germline ends. The CDR3 is 15 residues long. CDR1 and CDR2 from the germline V gene are SNHLY and FYNNEI. Using reference TRBV2 and TRBJ2-7 for the parts outside the CDR3, the full variable domain is EPEVTQTPSHQVTQMGQEVILRCVPISNHLYFYWYRQILGQKVEFLVSFYNNEISEKSEIFDDQFSVERPDGSNFTLKIRSTKLEDSAMYFCASSELGAATYEQYFGPGTRLTVT.

Note on this clone: Other DNA sequences within the sample encode an identical CDR3. The CDR3 protein is CSVEGQGGTEAFF. CDR3 coding DNA: TGCAGCGTTGAAGGGCAGGGGGGCACTGAAGCTTTCTTT. The chain links TRBV29-1 to TRBJ1-1, with 7 bases fitting TRBD1. Germline CDR1 and CDR2: SQVTM and ANQGSEA. The CDR3 contains 13 residues. J lost 4 bases, V lost 1 base, and 3 bases had no gene match.

The chain links TRBV6-5 to TRBJ2-7; a possible D gene is TRBD1 (7 bases). V lost 6 bases and J lost 0, with 12 bases in between. CDR1 MNHEY and CDR2 SVGAGI come from the germline V gene. The CDR3 runs to 14 residues. The CDR3 DNA is TGTGCCAGCAGACCAGGGGGGCTCTCCTACGAGCAGTACTTC. It is translated as CASRPGGLSYEQYF.

This clone has only one observation. V gene TRBV27 combines with J gene TRBJ2-3, with TRBD1 as a possible D gene (6 bases). V was trimmed by 6 bases and J by 4 bases, leaving 8 bases between them. The CDR3 loop spans 12 amino acids. In germline, CDR1 is MNHEY, CDR2 SMNVEV (reference sequence). The CDR3: CASSYRADTQYF. DNA for the CDR3: TGTGCCAGCAGCTACAGGGCAGATACGCAGTATTTT.

The chain has TRBV19 and TRBJ1-2; TRBD1 might be the D (5 bases). The CDR3 length is 12 residues. Trimming stripped 7 bases from V and 8 bases from J, with 14 bases between. CDR1 is LNHDA and CDR2 is SQIVND in the germline V gene (reference sequence). The CDR3 coding sequence is TGTGCCAGTAAGGGGTTAAGTCCGGGCTACACCTTC. The encoded protein is CASKGLSPGYTF.

The chain uses TRBV19 and TRBJ2-5; 9 nucleotides match TRBD1. This CDR3 is built from 16 residues. Germline V lookup: CDR1 LNHDA, CDR2 SQIVND (reference sequence). The V segment lost 3 bases and the J segment 2 bases; nucleotides outside the gene matches: 7. CDR3: CASSIIFGTGQETQYF. The CDR3 region has the DNA TGTGCCAGTAGTATCATCTTTGGGACAGGGCAAGAGACCCAGTACTTC.

The chain has TRBV7-2 and TRBJ1-6; D possibly corresponds to TRBD1 (6 bases). V was pared by 3 bases and J by 8 bases, with 17 bases between. Germline V gene sequence: CDR1 SGHTA, CDR2 FQGNSA. The CDR3 consists of 16 residues. The CDR3 sequence: CASSFSVHRVYSPLHF. CDR3 DNA sequence: TGTGCCAGCAGCTTCTCTGTTCACAGGGTTTATTCACCCCTCCACTTT.

V usage is TRBV30 and J usage is TRBJ2-7; 8 bases line up with TRBD1. The V gene end was trimmed by 2 bases and the J gene end by 5 bases; junction bases not matched to a gene: 2. The CDR3 consists of 12 residues. Looked up from germline, CDR1 is GTSNPN and CDR2 is SVGIG (reference sequence). DNA for the CDR3: TGTGCCTGGAGTCAACAGGGGGACGAGCAGTACTTC. It is translated as CAWSQQGDEQYF. Full variable domain (rest looked up from reference TRBV30 and TRBJ2-7): SQTIHQWPATLVQPVGSPLSLECTVEGTSNPNLYWYRQAAGRGLQLLFYSVGIGQISSEVPQNLSASRPQDRQFILSSKKLLLSDSGFYLCAWSQQGDEQYFGPGTRLTVT.

The chain is built from TRBV6-6 and TRBJ1-5, with unresolved D. The CDR3 has 15 amino acids. The germline gives CDR1 MNHNY, CDR2 SVGAGI (reference sequence). V dropped 0 bases and J dropped 6 bases, with 12 bases sitting between them. The CDR3 DNA reads as TGTGCCAGCAGTTACTCCGGGGAGGAAGCTCAGCCCCAGCATTTT. Amino acid sequence: CASSYSGEEAQPQHF.

The chain links TRBV6-5 to TRBJ1-5; 10 bases map to TRBD1. This CDR3 has 15 amino acids. Germline lookup yields CDR1 MNHEY and CDR2 SVGAGI. The J segment lost 2 bases and the V segment lost 6 bases, leaving 4 bases of the junction unmatched. CDR3 region: CASSDRGLGNQPQHF. CDR3 bases: TGTGCCAGCAGCGACAGGGGGCTCGGCAATCAGCCCCAGCATTTT.

The CDR3 sequence: CASSQVGGMNTEAFF. CDR3 coding DNA: TGCGCCAGCAGCCAAGTGGGGGGGATGAACACTGAAGCTTTCTTT. This chain joins TRBV4-1 and TRBJ1-1; perhaps TRBD1 as D (5 bases). Germline assignment: CDR1 MGHRA and CDR2 YSYEKL. With 1 base removed from V and 0 bases from J, the gap between germline ends came to 9 bases. The CDR3 loop spans 15 amino acids.

The CDR3 nucleotides read TGTGCCAACCGCGGGGAGCTAGCGGGATACGAGCAGTACTTC. Encoded protein: CANRGELAGYEQYF. The chain has TRBV10-3 and TRBJ2-7; 9 nucleotides agree with TRBD2. Germline values: CDR1 ENHRY, CDR2 SYGVKD. V lost 10 bases to trimming and J lost 4 bases; unmatched junction nucleotides: 11. The CDR3 is 14 amino acids.

V and J are TRBV5-1 and TRBJ1-1; TRBD1 is a possible D gene (6 bases). This CDR3 has 16 amino acids. Trimming cost V 7 bases and J 2 bases, with 21 bases left between them. From germline, CDR1 is SGHRS and CDR2 YFSETQ. The CDR3 protein is CASGAMIGTSNTEAFF. DNA of the CDR3: TGCGCCAGCGGAGCGATGATCGGGACATCTAACACTGAAGCTTTCTTT.

The V call is TRBV10-3, the J call TRBJ1-5; TRBD1 aligns across 9 bases. The CDR3 is 16 residues long. J lost 4 bases, V lost 0 bases, and 4 bases had no gene match. Germline-derived CDR1 and CDR2 are ENHRY and SYGVKD. The CDR3 spells CAISESGQGGNQPQHF. In nucleotides, the CDR3 is TGTGCCATCAGTGAGTCGGGACAGGGCGGAAATCAGCCCCAGCATTTT.

J is TRBJ2-7 and V is TRBV7-9; the match to TRBD1 covers 12 bases. Per germline, CDR1 SEHNR and CDR2 FQNEAQ (reference sequence). V lost 8 bases and J lost 4; bases outside the gene matches: 12. The CDR3 consists of 16 residues. The CDR3: CASGQWDRGHAYEQYF. CDR3 nucleotides: TGTGCCAGCGGACAATGGGACAGGGGGCACGCTTACGAGCAGTACTTC.

This clone was picked up a small number of times. The rearrangement links TRBV6-5 to TRBJ1-6; D gene uncertain. V was pared by 2 bases and J by 5 bases, with 13 bases between. Looked up from germline, CDR1 is MNHEY and CDR2 is SVGAGI. This CDR3 comprises 16 residues. CDR3 in DNA: TGTGCCAGCAGTTACGGTGGCACAGCAAATAATTCACCCCTCCACTTT. This codes for CASSYGGTANNSPLHF.